The 20 T cell receptor beta chains given below trace back to one sample, sequenced in a study of OX40 agonist ivuxolimab in advanced cancers. Measured with immunoSEQ multiplex PCR; TCRdb has only the in-frame clones, and not every one. The data contain tens of thousands of clones, roughly 85% of them seen just once; the ten biggest clones take up around 3%. The sample consisted of CD4+ or CD8+ T cells sorted from blood, taken in a trial of the OX40 agonist ivuxolimab. Receptor source: an adult with an advanced solid tumor such as melanoma, head and neck, liver or kidney cancer.

By share, this clone ranks as medium-sized. The rearrangement links TRBV11-2 to TRBJ2-7, with a tentative D call TRBD2 (6 bases). Germline lookup yields CDR1 SGHAT and CDR2 FQNNGV. V shed 0 bases and J shed 2 bases, with 8 bases lying between them. CDR3 size: 14 residues. CDR3 DNA: TGTGCCAGCAGCTTAGATCCGGGGGCCTACGAGCAGTACTTC. Its translation is CASSLDPGAYEQYF.

V and J are TRBV7-2 and TRBJ2-7, with D uncertain. From germline, CDR1 is SGHTA and CDR2 FQGNSA. V was clipped by 4 bases and J by 2 bases, with 12 bases between them. There are 14 residues in the CDR3. The CDR3 here is CASSSLSSTYEQYF. The CDR3 region has the DNA TGTGCCAGCAGCTCTCTGTCATCGACCTACGAGCAGTACTTC.

This chain links TRBV6-6 with TRBJ1-2; perhaps TRBD1 as D (6 bases). CDR1 is MNHNY, CDR2 SVGAGI, per germline (reference sequence). This CDR3 region has 13 residues. The germline V and J ends were trimmed by 0 bases and 6 bases, with 8 bases remaining between them. This CDR3 reads CASSYSQGNGYTF. The DNA for the CDR3 is TGTGCCAGCAGTTACTCGCAGGGGAATGGCTACACCTTC.

The V and J genes are TRBV2 and TRBJ2-7; weak D call: TRBD1 (5 bases). V dropped 8 bases and J dropped 3 bases, with 11 bases sitting between them. The CDR3 spans 12 residues. Germline-derived CDR1 and CDR2 are SNHLY and FYNNEI. CDR3 region: CASAEQGYEQYF. CDR3 DNA: TGTGCCAGCGCCGAGCAGGGCTACGAGCAGTACTTC.

The chain recombines TRBV28 with TRBJ1-2, with D possibly being TRBD1 (5 bases). Trimming cost V 8 bases and J 2 bases, with 18 bases left between them. CDR1 and CDR2 from the germline V gene are MDHEN and SYDVKM. The CDR3 is made up of 15 amino acids. The CDR3, as DNA: TGTGCCAGCGGACCCGTGAGCGGGGGGAACTATGGCTACACCTTC. It yields the protein CASGPVSGGNYGYTF.

The chain has TRBV27 and TRBJ1-2; 8 bases line up with TRBD1. V dropped 6 bases and J dropped 4; count of bases not matched to a gene: 7. CDR1 is MNHEY and CDR2 is SMNVEV in the germline V gene (reference sequence). The CDR3 has 14 amino acids. The CDR3 nucleotides read TGTGCCAGCAGCCCGGGACAGGACCTCTATGGCTACACCTTC. Protein product: CASSPGQDLYGYTF.

This chain connects TRBV9 to TRBJ1-5; D unresolved. The germline CDR1 and CDR2 sequences are SGDLS and YYNGEE. The ends were cut back, 0 bases at V and 0 bases at J, with 4 bases in the middle. The CDR3 loop spans 14 amino acids. As DNA, the CDR3 is TGTGCCAGCAGCGTAGCCGGTAGCAATCAGCCCCAGCATTTT. As protein: CASSVAGSNQPQHF.

CDR3 bases: TGTGCCAGCAGTGATCGTCCGGGCAGGTCCTCAGATACGCAGTATTTT. It is translated as CASSDRPGRSSDTQYF. V usage is TRBV6-1 and J usage is TRBJ2-3; D call uncertain. Germline CDR1 is MNHNS and CDR2 is SASEGT. CDR3 length: 16 amino acids. The V gene lost 3 bases and the J gene lost 4 bases, with 17 bases spanning the gap.

The rearrangement uses TRBV29-1 and TRBJ2-3, with unresolved D. The CDR3 extends over 13 amino acids. Germline CDR1 reads SQVTM; CDR2 reads ANQGSEA. V lost 4 bases and J lost 4, with 12 bases in between. The CDR3 loop is CSVVSRLADTQYF. Here the CDR3 DNA reads TGCAGCGTTGTTAGTCGGTTGGCAGATACGCAGTATTTT.

This clone was observed a few times. The CDR3 here is CASSSRVGQETQYF. In DNA, the CDR3 is TGTGCCAGCAGTTCACGGGTCGGGCAAGAGACCCAGTACTTC. V is TRBV27 and J is TRBJ2-5; D remains ambiguous. Germline V lookup: CDR1 MNHEY, CDR2 SMNVEV (reference sequence). The CDR3 runs to 14 residues. The germline V and J ends were trimmed by 4 bases and 2 bases, with 11 bases remaining between them.

This chain uses TRBV4-3 with TRBJ1-1; D is ambiguous. Germline V gene sequence: CDR1 LGHNA, CDR2 YSLEER. The ends were cut back, 1 base at V and 2 bases at J, with 11 bases in the middle. The CDR3 loop spans 15 amino acids. CDR3 in DNA: TGCGCCAGCAGCCAAGGTCTTCACAGCAACACTGAAGCTTTCTTT. Its translation is CASSQGLHSNTEAFF.

This sequence joins TRBV5-1 and TRBJ2-3; D may be TRBD2 (5 bases). Germline V lookup: CDR1 SGHRS, CDR2 YFSETQ. The CDR3 runs 14 residues. V shed 5 bases and J shed 1 base, with 11 bases lying between them. In nucleotides, the CDR3 is TGCGCCAGCAGAGATATTAGCGGCACAGATACGCAGTATTTT. This gives the protein CASRDISGTDTQYF.

The CDR3 region has the DNA TGTGCCACCAGCAGAGTTTTAGGGAGGCTCTCTGGGGCCAACGTCCTGACTTTC. This encodes CATSRVLGRLSGANVLTF. This chain joins TRBV15 and TRBJ2-6, with D perhaps TRBD2 (6 bases). V shed 1 base and J shed 0 bases, with 13 bases lying between them. Germline V CDR1 and CDR2: LNHNV, YYDKDF (reference sequence). The CDR3 has 18 residues.

This chain uses TRBV6-4 with TRBJ1-1; D gene unclear. V was trimmed by 6 bases and J by 0 bases, leaving 14 bases between them. Germline-derived CDR1 and CDR2 are MRHNA and SNTAGT. The CDR3 totals 15 residues. The CDR3 coding sequence is TGTGCCAGCAGAGAATCATCGGCCCTGAACACTGAAGCTTTCTTT. Translating it yields CASRESSALNTEAFF.

V gene TRBV5-1 combines with J gene TRBJ2-2, with D possibly TRBD2 on 6 matching bases. Germline V gene sequence: CDR1 SGHRS, CDR2 YFSETQ. V gave up 0 bases and J gave up 0 bases, with 9 bases separating them. This CDR3 has 16 amino acids. CDR3 DNA sequence: TGCGCCAGCAGCTTGGTCCCGGGGGCGAACACCGGGGAGCTGTTTTTT. This translates into CASSLVPGANTGELFF. Full variable domain (remainder filled in from reference TRBV5-1 and TRBJ2-2): KAGVTQTPRYLIKTRGQQVTLSCSPISGHRSVSWYQQTPGQGLQFLFEYFSETQRNKGNFPGRFSGRQFSNSRSEMNVSTLELGDSALYLCASSLVPGANTGELFFGEGSRLTVL.

In its sample, this clone was seen once. The rearrangement links TRBV27 to TRBJ2-3; 10 bases are a match to TRBD2. In germline, CDR1 is MNHEY, CDR2 SMNVEV (reference sequence). The CDR3 consists of 17 residues. The V gene end was trimmed by 5 bases and the J gene end by 6 bases; junction bases not matched to a gene: 14. Written as DNA, the CDR3 is TGTGCCAGCAGTCCGCCCCTGCTAGCGGGAGTAGATGATACGCAGTATTTT. Translation: CASSPPLLAGVDDTQYF.

The rearrangement uses TRBV10-3 and TRBJ2-1; TRBD2 aligns across 10 bases. This CDR3 is built from 17 residues. CDR1 is ENHRY and CDR2 is SYGVKD in the germline V gene. Losses at the gene ends were 4 bases for V and 7 bases for J; bases not matched to a gene: 13. CDR3 sequence reads: CAISGEREGRIGNEQFF. The CDR3 bases are TGTGCCATCAGTGGAGAGCGGGAGGGCCGTATTGGTAATGAGCAGTTCTTC.

The chain employs TRBV6-5 and TRBJ1-4; D may be TRBD1 (5 bases). Germline CDR1 is MNHEY and CDR2 is SVGAGI. V lost 8 bases and J lost 5, with 12 bases in between. The CDR3 loop spans 13 amino acids. The CDR3 DNA reads as TGTGCCAGCGTAGTACAGGTAAATGAAAAACTGTTTTTT. It is translated as CASVVQVNEKLFF.

As to this clone: Relative to the germline gene, one junction end is altered; a read error may explain this. The gene calls are TRBV5-3 and TRBJ1-1; D may be TRBD1 (5 bases). TRBV5-3 is an ORF for which the function is uncertain. The length of the CDR3 is 14 residues. CDR3 residues: CASSLGGTGTEAFF. CDR3 DNA sequence: TGTGCCAGCAGCTTGGGGGGAACGGGAACTGAAGCTTTCTTT.

This sequence joins TRBV2 and TRBJ2-3; D is uncertain. Trimming took 2 bases from V and 6 from J, leaving 9 bases between them. CDR3 length: 13 amino acids. Looked up from germline, CDR1 is SNHLY and CDR2 is FYNNEI. The CDR3 DNA reads as TGTGCCAGCAGTGAACAGCGTCCGGATACGCAGTATTTT. Its translation is CASSEQRPDTQYF.